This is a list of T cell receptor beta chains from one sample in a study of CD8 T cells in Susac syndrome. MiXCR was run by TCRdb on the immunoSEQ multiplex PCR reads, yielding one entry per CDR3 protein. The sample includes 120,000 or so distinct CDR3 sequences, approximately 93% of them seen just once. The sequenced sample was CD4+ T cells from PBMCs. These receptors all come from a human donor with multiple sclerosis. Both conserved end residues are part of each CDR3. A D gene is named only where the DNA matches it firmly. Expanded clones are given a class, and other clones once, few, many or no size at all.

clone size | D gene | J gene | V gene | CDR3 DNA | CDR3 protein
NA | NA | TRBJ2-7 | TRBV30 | TGTGCCTGGAGTGCAGGGGCTATCTACGAGCAGTACTTC | CAWSAGAIYEQYF
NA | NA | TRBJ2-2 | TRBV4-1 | TGCGCCAGCAGTCTCAGGATCGGGGAGCTGTTTTTT | CASSLRIGELFF
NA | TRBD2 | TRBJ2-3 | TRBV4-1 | TGCGCCAGCAGCCATGCACAGCGGGGGAAAAAGCCAATAACAGATACGCAGTATTTT | CASSHAQRGKKPITDTQYF
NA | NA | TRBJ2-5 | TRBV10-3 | TGTGCCATCAAGAATGGTGCGTGGGCCGAGGAGACCCAGTACTTC | CAIKNGAWAEETQYF
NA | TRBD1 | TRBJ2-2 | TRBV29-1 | TGCAGCGCTGGGACAGGCCCCAACACCGGGGAGCTGTTTTTT | CSAGTGPNTGELFF
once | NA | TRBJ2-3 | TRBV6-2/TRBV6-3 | TGTGCCAGCGCGATTCGACGAGGGGATACGCAGTATTTT | CASAIRRGDTQYF
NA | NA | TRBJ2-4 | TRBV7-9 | TGTGCCAGCAGCCGCCCACTTTTCTCAGAAGGGCGCGCCAAAAACATTCAGTACTTC | CASSRPLFSEGRAKNIQYF
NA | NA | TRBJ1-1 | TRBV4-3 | TGCGCCAGCAGCCAGCCGAGGGGGACAGCTTTCTTT | CASSQPRGTAFF
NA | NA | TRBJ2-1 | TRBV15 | TGTGCCACCGGCCAGGGTAGGAACAATGAGCAGTTCTTC | CATGQGRNNEQFF
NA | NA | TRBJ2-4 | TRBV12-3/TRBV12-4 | TGTGCCAGCAGTTTAGAACCGATAAACATTCAGTACTTC | CASSLEPINIQYF
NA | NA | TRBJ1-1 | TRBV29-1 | TGCAGCGTGAGACTCCTGGGGTCTGAAGCTTTCTTT | CSVRLLGSEAFF
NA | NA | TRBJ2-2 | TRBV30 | TGTGCCTGGAGTGTAGGGGGGCCCACCGGGGAGCTGTTTTTT | CAWSVGGPTGELFF
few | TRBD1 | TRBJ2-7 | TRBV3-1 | TGTGCCAGCAGCCTGGACAGGGCCCGCGAGCAGTACTTC | CASSLDRAREQYF
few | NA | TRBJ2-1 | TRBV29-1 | TGCAGCGTTCGCAGCTACAATGAGCAGTTCTTC | CSVRSYNEQFF
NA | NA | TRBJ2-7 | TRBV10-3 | TGTGCCATCAGTGAATTCCTCAATACCTACGAGCAGTACTTC | CAISEFLNTYEQYF
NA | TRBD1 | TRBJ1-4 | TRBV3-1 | TGTGCCAGCAGCCGCCGACAGGGGGCCACTGGAAAACTGTTTTTT | CASSRRQGATGKLFF
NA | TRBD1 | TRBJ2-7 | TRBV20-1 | TGCAGTGCTACCCGGGACAGGGGCGGACTTTACGAGCAGTACTTC | CSATRDRGGLYEQYF
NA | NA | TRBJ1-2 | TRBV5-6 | TGTGCCAGCAGCTCTTCAATATATGGCTACACCTTC | CASSSSIYGYTF
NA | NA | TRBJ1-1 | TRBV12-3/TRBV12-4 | TGTGCCAGCAGTTTCAATGGGGACACTGAAGCTTTCTTT | CASSFNGDTEAFF
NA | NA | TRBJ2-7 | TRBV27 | TGTGCCAGCGGGGGGTTTTTGGCTTCCGAGCAGTACTTC | CASGGFLASEQYF
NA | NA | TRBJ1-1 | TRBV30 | TGTGCCTGGAGTGGCAGCATCCACACTGAAGCTTTCTTT | CAWSGSIHTEAFF
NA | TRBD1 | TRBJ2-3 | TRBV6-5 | TGTGCCAGCAGTTACGGTCGGACAGGGGGCCGCACAGATACGCAGTATTTT | CASSYGRTGGRTDTQYF
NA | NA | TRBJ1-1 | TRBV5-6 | TGTGCCAGCAGCTTGACGGGGCGTTACACTGAAGCTTTCTTT | CASSLTGRYTEAFF
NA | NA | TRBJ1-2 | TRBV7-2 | TGTGCCAGCAGCTTACACCAAAACTATGGCTACACCTTC | CASSLHQNYGYTF
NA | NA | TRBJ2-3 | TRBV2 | TGTGCCAGCAGCGCGATAGGGGGAGATACGCAGTATTTT | CASSAIGGDTQYF
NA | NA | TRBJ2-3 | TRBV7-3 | TGTGCCAGCAGCTTAATCAGTACCACAGATACGCAGTATTTT | CASSLISTTDTQYF
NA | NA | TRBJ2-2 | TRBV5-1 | TGCGCCAGCAGCTTGGATTTGGGCCTCACCGGGGAGCTGTTTTTT | CASSLDLGLTGELFF
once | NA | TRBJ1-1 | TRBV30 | TGTGCCTGGTACAACAAGAACACTGAAGCTTTCTTT | CAWYNKNTEAFF
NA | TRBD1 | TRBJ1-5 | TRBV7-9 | TGTGCCAGCAGCTACGGACAGGGCGGCAATCAGCCCCAGCATTTT | CASSYGQGGNQPQHF
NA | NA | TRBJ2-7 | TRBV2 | TGTGCCAGCAGTGGTGATTCCTACGAGCAGTACTTC | CASSGDSYEQYF
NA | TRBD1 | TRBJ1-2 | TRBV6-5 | TGTGCCAGCGGATGGGGGACAGGGAATAACTATGGCTACACCTTC | CASGWGTGNNYGYTF
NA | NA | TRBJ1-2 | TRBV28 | TGTGCCAGCAGTTTGGGGGGGGCCTATGGCTACACCTTC | CASSLGGAYGYTF
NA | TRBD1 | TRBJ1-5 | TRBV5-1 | TGCGCCAGCAGCTTGGTAGGGGGCGATGGGCCCCAGCATTTT | CASSLVGGDGPQHF